One sample yielded the 2 T cell receptor beta chains listed below, sequenced in a study of T-cell reconstitution after alpha-beta-depleted transplantation in children. A library of TCRbeta sequences, prepared with unique molecular identifiers, was generated. MiXCR was run by TCRdb on the PCR reads, yielding one entry per CDR3 protein. The data show 580,000 or so distinct CDR3 sequences, more than 20% seen once. The input for sequencing was PBMCs, mostly from graft donor cells, taken 360 days after TCRalphabeta/CD19-depleted stem cell transplant. The receptor source for this set is a boy in the first two years of life who had a stem cell transplant for acute myeloid leukemia, so the T cells may come from the graft donor.

V usage is TRBV29-1 and J usage is TRBJ2-1, with 7 bases matching TRBD2. The CDR3 has 17 amino acids. The V and J ends lost 7 bases and 0 bases, in that order; junction bases with no gene match: 15. Germline V gene sequence: CDR1 SQVTM, CDR2 ANQGSEA. The CDR3 DNA reads TGCAGCGCTGTTGGGGGGGGACTGCGGAGCTCCTACAATGAGCAGTTCTTC. This encodes CSAVGGGLRSSYNEQFF.

The V gene is TRBV6-1, the J gene TRBJ1-2; D perhaps matches TRBD1 (5 bases). This CDR3 contains 15 residues. V was cut by 6 bases and J by 8 bases, with 22 bases left in between. Germline CDR1 MNHNS, CDR2 SASEGT. The DNA for the CDR3 is TGTGCCAGCAGCAACCTCCCGGGGGACCCCGGGGGCTACACCTTC. Amino acids: CASSNLPGDPGGYTF.